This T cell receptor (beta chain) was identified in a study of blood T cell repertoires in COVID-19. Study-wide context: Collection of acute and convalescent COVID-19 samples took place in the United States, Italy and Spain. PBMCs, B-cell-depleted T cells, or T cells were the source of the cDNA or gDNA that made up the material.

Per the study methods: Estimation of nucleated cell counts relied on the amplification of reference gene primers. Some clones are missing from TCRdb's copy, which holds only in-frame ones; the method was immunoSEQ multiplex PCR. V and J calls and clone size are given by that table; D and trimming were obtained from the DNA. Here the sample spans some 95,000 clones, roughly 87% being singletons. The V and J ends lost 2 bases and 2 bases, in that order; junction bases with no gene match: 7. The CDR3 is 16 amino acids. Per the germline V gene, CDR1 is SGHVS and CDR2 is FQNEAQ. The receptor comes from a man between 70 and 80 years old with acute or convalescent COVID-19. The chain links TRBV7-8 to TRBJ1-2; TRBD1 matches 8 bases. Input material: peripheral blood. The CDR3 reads CASSLYRTGLNYGYTF. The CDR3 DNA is TGTGCCAGCAGCTTATATCGGACAGGGTTAAACTATGGCTACACCTTC. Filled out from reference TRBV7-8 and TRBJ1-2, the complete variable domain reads GAGVSQSPRYKVAKRGQDVALRCDPISGHVSLFWYQQALGQGPEFLTYFQNEAQLDKSGLPSDRFFAERPEGSVSTLKIQRTQQEDSAVYLCASSLYRTGLNYGYTFGSGTRLTVV.